A selection of T cell receptor beta chains follows, all from one sample in a study of blood T cells in healthy people across ages. TCRdb re-analysed the 5' RACE reads in MiXCR, keeping a single row per CDR3 protein. This sample yields over 1,500,000 distinct CDR3 sequences, of which about two fifths are seen a single time; 23% belongs to the top ten. Sequencing used blood. The receptor set was obtained from a human donor in good health. The CDR3 runs from the conserved cysteine through the conserved F or W. Fields, in order: V gene, clone size, D gene, J gene, CDR3 DNA, CDR3 protein. The D gene is left open where the match is weak. A clone size is listed for some rows: how often the clone was seen (once, few, many), or a class if it is expanded.

V gene: TRBV28; clone size: few; D gene: .; J gene: TRBJ1-2; CDR3 DNA: TGTGCCAGCAGTTTAGGTGGTTTAAATGGCTACACCTTC; CDR3 protein: CASSLGGLNGYTF
V gene: TRBV20-1; clone size: .; D gene: .; J gene: TRBJ2-7; CDR3 DNA: TGCAGTGCTAGTGGCAGGGGGGACTACGAGCAGTACTTC; CDR3 protein: CSASGRGDYEQYF
V gene: TRBV29-1; clone size: .; D gene: TRBD2; J gene: TRBJ2-3; CDR3 DNA: TGCAGCGTTTCAGCAAGGCCTGGACTAGCTGTCGGTACGCAGTATTTT; CDR3 protein: CSVSARPGLAVGTQYF
V gene: TRBV7-6; clone size: few; D gene: TRBD1; J gene: TRBJ2-6; CDR3 DNA: TGTGCCAGCAGCTTAGGGCTGAGACAGGGGGCAGGGACCTCTGGGGCCAACGTCCTGACTTTC; CDR3 protein: CASSLGLRQGAGTSGANVLTF
V gene: TRBV28; clone size: .; D gene: .; J gene: TRBJ1-4; CDR3 DNA: TGTGCCAGTGGGGACCGAACACTGTTTTTT; CDR3 protein: CASGDRTLFF
V gene: TRBV24-1; clone size: few; D gene: .; J gene: TRBJ1-1; CDR3 DNA: TGTGCCACCAGAGAGACGGTAGACACTGAAGCTTTCTTT; CDR3 protein: CATRETVDTEAFF
V gene: TRBV7-2; clone size: few; D gene: TRBD1; J gene: TRBJ2-1; CDR3 DNA: TGTGCCAGCAGCTTACAGGGGGCGCAAAGGTTGAAGCAGTTCTTC; CDR3 protein: CASSLQGAQRLKQFF
V gene: TRBV20-1; clone size: .; D gene: .; J gene: TRBJ2-3; CDR3 DNA: TGCAGTGCCACACGGTTTAGCACAGATACGCAGTATTTT; CDR3 protein: CSATRFSTDTQYF
V gene: TRBV7-2; clone size: .; D gene: .; J gene: TRBJ1-2; CDR3 DNA: TGTGCCAGCAGCTTAGAAGTGAGCGGGGGCTACACCTTC; CDR3 protein: CASSLEVSGGYTF
V gene: TRBV6-1; clone size: .; D gene: .; J gene: TRBJ1-4; CDR3 DNA: TGTGCCAGCAGTGAAGCGAGGGATTACAAACTGTTTTTT; CDR3 protein: CASSEARDYKLFF
V gene: TRBV20-1; clone size: .; D gene: .; J gene: TRBJ2-7; CDR3 DNA: TGCAGTACTCAAGACACCTCCTACGAGCAGTACTTC; CDR3 protein: CSTQDTSYEQYF
V gene: TRBV6-4; clone size: many; D gene: .; J gene: TRBJ2-7; CDR3 DNA: TGTGCCAGCCCCAGGGGGGGTTGCTCCTACGAGCAGTACTTC; CDR3 protein: CASPRGGCSYEQYF
V gene: TRBV7-6; clone size: few; D gene: .; J gene: TRBJ1-6; CDR3 DNA: TGTGCCAGCAGCAATCTGACAGGAGGAAATTCACCCCTCCACTTT; CDR3 protein: CASSNLTGGNSPLHF
V gene: TRBV7-6; clone size: few; D gene: TRBD1; J gene: TRBJ1-4; CDR3 DNA: TGTGCCAGCAGCCTGCACCCGGGACAGGGGGACGAAAAACTGTTTTTT; CDR3 protein: CASSLHPGQGDEKLFF
V gene: TRBV4-1; clone size: .; D gene: .; J gene: TRBJ1-5; CDR3 DNA: TGCGCCAGCAGCCAAACCGAAGTATCAGGGAATCACCCCCAGCATTTT; CDR3 protein: CASSQTEVSGNHPQHF
V gene: TRBV6-6; clone size: few; D gene: TRBD1; J gene: TRBJ2-1; CDR3 DNA: TGTGCCAGCAGGACGCGACAGGGCGCTTCGTTTGAGCAGTTCTTC; CDR3 protein: CASRTRQGASFEQFF
V gene: TRBV6-2/TRBV6-3; clone size: .; D gene: TRBD1; J gene: TRBJ2-5; CDR3 DNA: TGTGCCAGCAGTAAACCGGGACAGGGTGTGGAGACCCAGTACTTC; CDR3 protein: CASSKPGQGVETQYF
V gene: TRBV24-1; clone size: few; D gene: .; J gene: TRBJ1-1; CDR3 DNA: TGTGCCACCAGGGGGTTACAGAACACTGAAGCTTTCTTT; CDR3 protein: CATRGLQNTEAFF
V gene: TRBV7-2; clone size: .; D gene: .; J gene: TRBJ2-7; CDR3 DNA: TGTGCCAGCAGCCAAGAGGTGTATTTCACCTACGAGCAGTACTTC; CDR3 protein: CASSQEVYFTYEQYF
V gene: TRBV5-1; clone size: .; D gene: TRBD2; J gene: TRBJ2-5; CDR3 DNA: TGCGCCAGCAGCCTAACCGGGACTAGCGGGGGGCAAGAGACCCAGTACTTC; CDR3 protein: CASSLTGTSGGQETQYF
V gene: TRBV6-5; clone size: .; D gene: .; J gene: TRBJ2-5; CDR3 DNA: TGTGCCAGCAGCCCTAACAGGTTGGAGACCCAGTACTTC; CDR3 protein: CASSPNRLETQYF
V gene: TRBV2; clone size: .; D gene: .; J gene: TRBJ2-2; CDR3 DNA: TGTGCCAGCCGGAGAACGGATAACACCGGGGAGCTGTTTTTT; CDR3 protein: CASRRTDNTGELFF
V gene: TRBV3-1; clone size: .; D gene: TRBD2; J gene: TRBJ2-5; CDR3 DNA: TGTGCCAGCAGCCAAAGGTCTACAGCGCTAGCGGGAGAGACCCAGTACTTC; CDR3 protein: CASSQRSTALAGETQYF
V gene: TRBV30; clone size: .; D gene: .; J gene: TRBJ1-6; CDR3 DNA: TGTGCCTGGAGTGTACCGGGGAGCTCCTATAATTCACCCCTCCACTTT; CDR3 protein: CAWSVPGSSYNSPLHF
V gene: TRBV6-2/TRBV6-3; clone size: few; D gene: .; J gene: TRBJ2-3; CDR3 DNA: TGTGCCAGCAGTTACTACGCGGGGGCCACAGATACGCAGTATTTT; CDR3 protein: CASSYYAGATDTQYF
V gene: TRBV7-9; clone size: few; D gene: .; J gene: TRBJ2-5; CDR3 DNA: TGTGCCAGCAGCTTAACCACCCTTAGACAGATCTACCAAGAGACCCAGTACTTC; CDR3 protein: CASSLTTLRQIYQETQYF
V gene: TRBV5-1; clone size: few; D gene: TRBD2; J gene: TRBJ2-7; CDR3 DNA: TGCGCCAGCAGCTTTGGGCCTAGCGGGAGCGAGCAGTACTTC; CDR3 protein: CASSFGPSGSEQYF
V gene: TRBV29-1; clone size: few; D gene: .; J gene: TRBJ2-5; CDR3 DNA: TGCAGCGTTGACCTAGGGATCTGGGAGACCCAGTACTTC; CDR3 protein: CSVDLGIWETQYF
V gene: TRBV12-3/TRBV12-4; clone size: .; D gene: .; J gene: TRBJ1-6; CDR3 DNA: TGTGCCAGCAGTTCTAACCAGGGAGGGGTTTCACCCCTCCACTTT; CDR3 protein: CASSSNQGGVSPLHF
V gene: TRBV20-1; clone size: few; D gene: .; J gene: TRBJ2-3; CDR3 DNA: TGCAGTGCTAGAGCCCTCTTTCGAGATACGCAGTATTTT; CDR3 protein: CSARALFRDTQYF
V gene: TRBV10-3; clone size: .; D gene: TRBD2; J gene: TRBJ2-7; CDR3 DNA: TGTGCCAGTATGGGACTAGGATACGAGCAGTACTTC; CDR3 protein: CASMGLGYEQYF
V gene: TRBV10-3; clone size: .; D gene: .; J gene: TRBJ2-3; CDR3 DNA: TGTGCCATCCTAACTACTGGAACAGATACGCAGTATTTT; CDR3 protein: CAILTTGTDTQYF
V gene: TRBV18; clone size: .; D gene: .; J gene: TRBJ2-5; CDR3 DNA: TGTGCCAGCTCACCTGCTGTAGAGACCCAGTACTTC; CDR3 protein: CASSPAVETQYF
V gene: TRBV4-3; clone size: few; D gene: .; J gene: TRBJ2-7; CDR3 DNA: TGCGCCAGCAGCCAATTACTCAAAAACTACGAGCAGTACTTC; CDR3 protein: CASSQLLKNYEQYF
V gene: TRBV4-1; clone size: few; D gene: .; J gene: TRBJ2-3; CDR3 DNA: TGCGCCAGCAGCCAAACTTTTCTGGCCAACGCGCAGTATTTT; CDR3 protein: CASSQTFLANAQYF
V gene: TRBV24-1; clone size: .; D gene: .; J gene: TRBJ2-1; CDR3 DNA: TGTGCCACCAGCGCGCACCGGGACAACCAAGAGACCCAGTTCTTC; CDR3 protein: CATSAHRDNQETQFF
V gene: TRBV5-1; clone size: few; D gene: .; J gene: TRBJ2-5; CDR3 DNA: TGCGCCAGCAGCTGGATGACAGGCCAAGAGACCCAGTACTTC; CDR3 protein: CASSWMTGQETQYF
V gene: TRBV28; clone size: few; D gene: TRBD1; J gene: TRBJ1-1; CDR3 DNA: TGTGCCAGCAGTGCACACACAGGGGGGTTAGCCGAAGCTTTCTTT; CDR3 protein: CASSAHTGGLAEAFF
V gene: TRBV20-1; clone size: .; D gene: TRBD1; J gene: TRBJ2-3; CDR3 DNA: TGCAGTGCTAGATCGACAGGGCGGGATACGCAGTATTTT; CDR3 protein: CSARSTGRDTQYF
V gene: TRBV4-2; clone size: few; D gene: .; J gene: TRBJ2-1; CDR3 DNA: TGTGCCAGCAGCTTTGCGGTGGGCAGCTCCTACAATGAGCAGTTCTTC; CDR3 protein: CASSFAVGSSYNEQFF
V gene: TRBV6-6; clone size: .; D gene: TRBD1; J gene: TRBJ2-7; CDR3 DNA: TGTGCCAGCAGCTCCGGGACAGGGGTGAACGAGCAGTACTTC; CDR3 protein: CASSSGTGVNEQYF
V gene: TRBV7-6; clone size: few; D gene: TRBD1; J gene: TRBJ1-2; CDR3 DNA: TGTGCCAGCAGCTTAGGACCCGGGACAGAAAACTATGGCTACACCTTC; CDR3 protein: CASSLGPGTENYGYTF
V gene: TRBV6-6; clone size: .; D gene: .; J gene: TRBJ1-2; CDR3 DNA: TGTGCCAGCATGAGAGGGGGGGATGGCTACACCTTC; CDR3 protein: CASMRGGDGYTF
V gene: TRBV5-1; clone size: .; D gene: .; J gene: TRBJ1-1; CDR3 DNA: TGCGCCAGCAGCACTTGGACGGATACGAAAACCGAAGCTTTCTTT; CDR3 protein: CASSTWTDTKTEAFF
V gene: TRBV6-5; clone size: .; D gene: .; J gene: TRBJ1-2; CDR3 DNA: TGTGCCAGCAGTTACTCGAAGGCAGGGAGGTATCTGTTGCGTGGCTACACCTTC; CDR3 protein: CASSYSKAGRYLLRGYTF
V gene: TRBV27; clone size: .; D gene: TRBD1; J gene: TRBJ1-5; CDR3 DNA: TGTGCCAGCAGTTTATTCGGGACAGGCAATCAGCCCCAGCATTTT; CDR3 protein: CASSLFGTGNQPQHF
V gene: TRBV7-9; clone size: once; D gene: .; J gene: TRBJ1-1; CDR3 DNA: TGTGCCAGCAGACAAGAGATTCAGGGGACTGAAGCTTTCTTT; CDR3 protein: CASRQEIQGTEAFF
V gene: TRBV14; clone size: few; D gene: .; J gene: TRBJ2-5; CDR3 DNA: TGTGCCAGCAGCCAATCATGGGAGACCCAGTACTTC; CDR3 protein: CASSQSWETQYF
V gene: TRBV6-2/TRBV6-3; clone size: many; D gene: .; J gene: TRBJ1-5; CDR3 DNA: TGTGCCAGCAGTTACGGGCGGAATCAGCCCCAGCATTTT; CDR3 protein: CASSYGRNQPQHF
V gene: TRBV11-3; clone size: once; D gene: TRBD2; J gene: TRBJ2-3; CDR3 DNA: TGTGCCAGCAGCGCAGGGCTAGCGGGGAAAACAGATACGCAGTATTTT; CDR3 protein: CASSAGLAGKTDTQYF
V gene: TRBV7-3; clone size: many; D gene: .; J gene: TRBJ1-1; CDR3 DNA: TGTGCCAGCAGCTTAAACATCAACACTGAAGCTTTCTTT; CDR3 protein: CASSLNINTEAFF